This record concerns one TCR beta chain sequence. Its antigen is as yet unknown. The study ran its PCR with 60 Vbeta and 13 Jbeta primers. Here immunoSEQ multiplex PCR was the method, and the copy in TCRdb shows in-frame clones only, minus some. This sample has 130,000 to 150,000 clones, with around 84% found just once. This sample was included in a study of cytomegalovirus exposure and HLA in healthy donors. Points from the study as a whole: Trimming of TCR beta V- and J-genes showed a link, identified in a later analysis, to a missense DCLRE1C variant. TRBV6-2, TRBV6-3 and other indistinguishable V segments were excluded.

V shed 7 bases and J 3 bases; nucleotides not matched to a gene: 6. Germline CDR1 is MNHEY and CDR2 is SVGAGI. The CDR3 loop spans 14 amino acids. This TCR came from a man aged 35 to 55 in good health and CMV-seropositive. Sequencing used PBMCs. This chain connects TRBV6-5 to TRBJ1-2; 9 bases agree with TRBD1. CDR3 DNA: TGTGCCAGCACTCGAACAGGGGGCGACTATGGCTACACCTTC. Amino acids: CASTRTGGDYGYTF.